Following are 18 T cell receptor beta chains from one sample sequenced in a study of beta chain features in type 1 diabetes. As every portion of the isolated RNA was reverse transcribed, the sequencing read expressed TCRB transcripts. Sequencing used immunoSEQ multiplex PCR; TCRdb keeps in-frame clones, though not all of them. The sample shows 400,000 to 600,000 clones, around 30% of them seen only once. Sequenced sample: naive CD4+ T cells from blood. The source of these receptors is a man aged 18 to 30 in good health.

The V gene is TRBV29-1, the J gene TRBJ2-2; D is possibly TRBD2 (6 bases). CDR3 length: 14 amino acids. Trimming removed 6 bases at V and 0 bases at J, with 11 bases between. Germline V gene lookup returns CDR1 SQVTM and CDR2 ANQGSEA. The CDR3 DNA reads TGCAGCGTCGGGACTTTTGCGAACACCGGGGAGCTGTTTTTT. Translated, it gives CSVGTFANTGELFF.

This clone was seen a handful of times. V is TRBV4-3 and J is TRBJ2-3, with D hard to call. Germline CDR1 LGHNA, CDR2 YSLEER. V lost 2 bases and J 0 bases, leaving 9 bases between the germline ends. This CDR3 comprises 15 residues. The DNA of the CDR3 is TGCGCCAGCAGCCAAAGGCGTACTAGCACAGATACGCAGTATTTT. This translates into CASSQRRTSTDTQYF.

This clone came up a few times. The chain is built from TRBV4-2 and TRBJ1-3; D perhaps matches TRBD1 (5 bases). CDR1 and CDR2 (germline): LGHNA, YNFKEQ. Trimming pared 1 base from V and 3 bases from J, leaving 13 bases between. The CDR3 contains 16 residues. The CDR3 here is CASSQVGQGLGNTIYF. The CDR3 nucleotides read TGTGCCAGCAGCCAAGTAGGCCAGGGCCTTGGAAACACCATATATTTT.

J is TRBJ2-1 and V is TRBV2, with 8 bases that match TRBD1. The CDR3 has 14 residues. Germline loops: CDR1 SNHLY, CDR2 FYNNEI. V was pared by 2 bases and J by 4 bases, with 1 base of the junction left unmatched. In DNA, the CDR3 is TGTGCCAGCAGTGAACGACAGGGGTACAATGAGCAGTTCTTC. Translation: CASSERQGYNEQFF.

The chain links TRBV30 to TRBJ1-4; TRBD1 matches at 9 bases. Germline CDR1 GTSNPN, CDR2 SVGIG (reference sequence). V lost 6 bases, J lost 5 bases, and 7 bases stayed unmatched. This CDR3 is built from 14 residues. This CDR3 is CACRRGQGNEKLFF. The CDR3 nucleotides are TGTGCCTGCCGCCGGGGACAGGGAAATGAAAAACTGTTTTTT.

The genes are TRBV7-2 and TRBJ2-7; TRBD1 matches at 7 bases. V lost 3 bases, J lost 5 bases, and 7 bases stayed unmatched. The CDR3 consists of 14 residues. The germline V gene encodes CDR1 SGHTA and CDR2 FQGNSA. The CDR3 reads CASSLGQNSDEQYF. The CDR3 region has the DNA TGTGCCAGCAGCTTGGGACAGAATAGCGACGAGCAGTACTTC.

The chain combines TRBV5-1 with TRBJ2-5, with D unresolved. Germline V lookup: CDR1 SGHRS, CDR2 YFSETQ. The V and J ends lost 0 bases and 3 bases respectively, with 6 bases between them. The CDR3 contains 13 residues. The CDR3, as DNA: TGCGCCAGCAGCTTGGTTCCCGAAGAGACCCAGTACTTC. Translating gives CASSLVPEETQYF.

This chain uses TRBV30 with TRBJ2-5; 7 positions agree with TRBD1. This CDR3 is 14 amino acids long. V lost 3 bases to trimming and J lost 5 bases; unmatched junction nucleotides: 9. Germline lookup yields CDR1 GTSNPN and CDR2 SVGIG (reference sequence). The CDR3 region is CAWSPYRGVETQYF. In DNA form, the CDR3 reads TGTGCCTGGAGCCCCTACAGGGGAGTGGAGACCCAGTACTTC.

The V call is TRBV6-1, the J call TRBJ2-4, with 9 bases fitting TRBD1. Per germline, CDR1 MNHNS and CDR2 SASEGT. The CDR3 sequence is 18 residues long. V dropped 2 bases and J dropped 0; count of bases not matched to a gene: 8. The CDR3 bases are TGTGCCAGCAGTGAACCGGGACAGGGTGGAGTAGCCAAAAACATTCAGTACTTC. Amino acid sequence: CASSEPGQGGVAKNIQYF.

This chain joins TRBV6-5 and TRBJ2-1; 14 bases match TRBD2. CDR3 length: 15 amino acids. Germline-derived CDR1 and CDR2 are MNHEY and SVGAGI. Losses at the gene ends were 6 bases for V and 6 bases for J; bases not matched to a gene: 4. In DNA form, the CDR3 reads TGTGCCAGCAGCCGGACTAGCGGGAGGTTCAATGAGCAGTTCTTC. Protein: CASSRTSGRFNEQFF.

The table lists this clone with a few counts. The chain carries TRBV5-1 and TRBJ2-3; 9 bases align to TRBD2. After removal of 0 bases from V and 9 bases from J, the junction contained 5 bases not matched to a gene. Germline CDR1 and CDR2: SGHRS and YFSETQ. This CDR3 region has 14 residues. The CDR3 here is CASSLEGSGRTQYF. DNA for the CDR3: TGCGCCAGCAGCTTGGAAGGTAGCGGGAGAACGCAGTATTTT.

Concerning this clone: The identical CDR3 is also encoded by other nucleotide sequences in the sample. V is TRBV10-3 and J is TRBJ1-1, with D possibly matching TRBD1 (5 bases). From germline, CDR1 is ENHRY and CDR2 SYGVKD. The CDR3 is 11 residues long. V was clipped by 8 bases and J by 5 bases, with 9 bases between them. CDR3 in DNA: TGTGCCATCGCAGGGAATACTGAAGCTTTCTTT. Its translation: CAIAGNTEAFF.

This clone was picked up one time. The chain is built from TRBV5-1 and TRBJ2-7, with 7 bases matching TRBD2. CDR3 length: 14 amino acids. Germline CDR1 SGHRS, CDR2 YFSETQ. Trimming removed 3 bases from V and 5 bases from J; junction bases left unmatched: 8. DNA for the CDR3: TGCGCCAGCAGCTCCCGATTTGGGGGGGACGAGCAGTACTTC. Protein sequence: CASSSRFGGDEQYF.

This clone was seen a handful of times. Other nucleotide sequences from this sample produce the same CDR3. The chain couples TRBV29-1 to TRBJ1-4, with a weak D call TRBD1 (5 bases). The germline gives CDR1 SQVTM, CDR2 ANQGSEA. The CDR3 spans 13 residues. The ends were cut back, 1 base at V and 7 bases at J, with 10 bases in the middle. The CDR3 protein is CSVEGQGREKLFF. The CDR3 nucleotides read TGCAGCGTTGAAGGGCAGGGCCGTGAAAAACTGTTTTTT.

This clone was found a few times. This CDR3 is CASSEYRGTTGELFF. CDR3 sequence (DNA): TGCGCCAGCAGTGAATACAGGGGGACCACCGGGGAGCTGTTTTTT. The chain uses TRBV10-2 and TRBJ2-2; 8 bases line up with TRBD1. The CDR3 contains 15 residues. Losses at the gene ends were 3 bases for V and 4 bases for J; bases not matched to a gene: 4. Germline CDR1 reads WSHSY; CDR2 reads SAAADI.

This sequence joins TRBV30 and TRBJ1-4; the D is unclear. Deletions cut 4 bases from V and 8 bases from J, with 8 bases between. Germline V gene data show CDR1 as GTSNPN and CDR2 as SVGIG (reference sequence). The length of the CDR3 is 11 residues. In nucleotides, the CDR3 is TGTGCCTGGATGTACTTCGAAAAACTGTTTTTT. Translating gives CAWMYFEKLFF.

The J gene is TRBJ2-7, the V gene TRBV4-1; D unclear. CDR1 and CDR2 (germline): MGHRA, YSYEKL. Trimming took off 6 bases at V and 3 bases at J, with 12 bases between the two ends. This CDR3 is 13 amino acids long. The CDR3 loop reads CASSWSRVYEQYF. As DNA, the CDR3 is TGCGCCAGCAGTTGGAGCAGAGTCTACGAGCAGTACTTC.

The chain combines TRBV2 with TRBJ2-3; perhaps D is TRBD1 or TRBD2 (5 bases each). CDR3 length: 12 residues. V dropped 6 bases and J dropped 6 bases, with 10 bases sitting between them. Per the germline V gene, CDR1 is SNHLY and CDR2 is FYNNEI. The CDR3 region is CASRRGGDTQYF. CDR3 in DNA: TGTGCCAGCAGGAGGGGCGGGGATACGCAGTATTTT.